These 19 T cell receptor beta chains originate from one sample sequenced in a study of cytomegalovirus exposure and HLA in healthy donors. TCRdb's copy holds only in-frame clones and misses some; the assay was immunoSEQ multiplex PCR. Here the sample spans roughly 90,000 clones, 85% being singletons. Input material: PBMCs. Source of these receptors: a man younger than 30 in good health and CMV-seropositive.

V and J are TRBV12-2 and TRBJ1-1; no DNA check was done on the table's D call, TRBD1. TRBV12-2 is a recognized pseudogene. There are 15 residues in the CDR3. Written as DNA, the CDR3 is TGTGCAAGTCGCCGACACGGGACAGGGGGGGGGATGGCTTTCTTT. Its translation is CASRRHGTGGGMAFF.

This chain uses TRBV11-2 with TRBJ1-1, with TRBD1 matching over 8 bases. The V segment lost 4 bases and the J segment 3 bases; nucleotides outside the gene matches: 4. The CDR3 contains 14 residues. Germline V gene lookup returns CDR1 SGHAT and CDR2 FQNNGV. CDR3 in DNA: TGTGCCAGCAGCTCCAGACAGGGGTACACTGAAGCTTTCTTT. Translated: CASSSRQGYTEAFF.

The J gene is TRBJ2-7, the V gene TRBV2, with TRBD1 matching 7 bases. The V and J ends lost 7 bases and 1 base, in that order; junction bases with no gene match: 10. Germline CDR1 and CDR2: SNHLY and FYNNEI. CDR3 length equals 15 residues. As DNA, the CDR3 is TGTGCCAGCAACGTCGACAGGGTCGATTCCTACGAGCAGTACTTC. This encodes CASNVDRVDSYEQYF.

The rearrangement links TRBV10-3 to TRBJ2-7, with D possibly being TRBD2 (5 bases). Trimming took off 3 bases at V and 6 bases at J, with 15 bases between the two ends. This CDR3 comprises 14 residues. Per germline, CDR1 ENHRY and CDR2 SYGVKD. The CDR3 DNA is TGTGCCATCAGTGAAGAGGGTGGGGTAGTCGAGCAGTACTTC. This gives the protein CAISEEGGVVEQYF.

The chain carries TRBV11-3 and TRBJ2-7; 10 nucleotides align to TRBD2. The J segment lost 3 bases and the V segment lost 1 base, leaving 3 bases of the junction unmatched. Germline loops: CDR1 SGHNT, CDR2 YENEEA. The CDR3 is 15 amino acids. The CDR3 nucleotides are TGTGCCAGCAGCTTAGGGACTAGCGGTAACTACGAGCAGTACGTC. It specifies CASSLGTSGNYEQYV.

J is TRBJ1-5 and V is TRBV2; TRBD1 agrees at 9 bases. CDR1 is SNHLY and CDR2 is FYNNEI in the germline V gene. CDR3 length: 16 residues. Losses at the gene ends were 2 bases for V and 3 bases for J; bases not matched to a gene: 5. Here the CDR3 DNA reads TGTGCCAGCAGTGAAAGAACAGGGGGCTTCAATCAGCCCCAGCATTTT. Protein sequence: CASSERTGGFNQPQHF.

The chain carries TRBV6-6 and TRBJ1-1, with D maybe TRBD1 (5 bases). Germline values: CDR1 MNHNY, CDR2 SVGAGI (reference sequence). V was pared by 4 bases and J by 1 base, with 13 bases between. This CDR3 is 15 amino acids long. CDR3 sequence reads: CASSSTGGENTEAFF. The CDR3 DNA reads TGTGCCAGCAGTTCCACGGGGGGTGAGAACACTGAAGCTTTCTTT.

The V and J genes are TRBV18 and TRBJ2-1; a weak D match, TRBD1 (5 bases). Looked up from germline, CDR1 is KGHSH and CDR2 is LQKENI. Trimming removed 3 bases at V and 4 bases at J, with 10 bases between. The CDR3 extends over 14 amino acids. Here the CDR3 reads CASSPSGPYNEQFF. The CDR3 region has the DNA TGTGCCAGCTCACCTTCAGGGCCGTACAATGAGCAGTTCTTC.

This clone was detected a few times. The chain has TRBV28 and TRBJ1-2; D is perhaps TRBD1 (6 bases). Deletions cut 5 bases from V and 4 bases from J, with 17 bases between. In germline, CDR1 is MDHEN, CDR2 SYDVKM. The CDR3 consists of 15 residues. The CDR3 nucleotides are TGTGCCAGCAGTAGGGGACATGCGACTTCCTATGGCTACACCTTC. It codes for CASSRGHATSYGYTF.

This chain links TRBV4-2 with TRBJ2-3, with 13 bases matching TRBD2. V was pared by 4 bases and J by 0 bases, with 1 base of the junction left unmatched. Germline CDR1 LGHNA, CDR2 YNFKEQ. This CDR3 has 16 amino acids. CDR3: CASSRGLAGSTDTQYF. CDR3 DNA sequence: TGTGCCAGCAGCCGGGGACTAGCGGGGAGCACAGATACGCAGTATTTT.

The chain has TRBV7-8 and TRBJ1-2; TRBD1 matches at 7 bases. The CDR3 loop spans 13 amino acids. The V segment lost 3 bases and the J segment 3 bases; nucleotides outside the gene matches: 1. Looked up from germline, CDR1 is SGHVS and CDR2 is FQNEAQ. CDR3 sequence (DNA): TGTGCCAGCAGCTTTACAGGGGACTATGGCTACACCTTC. This sequence encodes CASSFTGDYGYTF. The variable domain in full, with the rest retrieved from reference TRBV7-8 and TRBJ1-2, is GAGVSQSPRYKVAKRGQDVALRCDPISGHVSLFWYQQALGQGPEFLTYFQNEAQLDKSGLPSDRFFAERPEGSVSTLKIQRTQQEDSAVYLCASSFTGDYGYTFGSGTRLTVV.

The rearrangement uses TRBV30 and TRBJ1-4, with D tentatively TRBD1 (5 bases). This CDR3 is 15 amino acids long. Germline CDR1 GTSNPN, CDR2 SVGIG (reference sequence). V was pared by 0 bases and J by 0 bases, with 8 bases between. CDR3 nucleotides: TGTGCCTGGAGTGTAGGGGTCACAACTAATGAAAAACTGTTTTTT. It specifies CAWSVGVTTNEKLFF.

The chain links TRBV7-3 to TRBJ1-4, with D possibly matching TRBD1 (6 bases). CDR3 length: 12 residues. Trimming removed 8 bases from V and 9 bases from J, with 13 bases in between. CDR1 is SGHTA and CDR2 is FQGTGA in the germline V gene. The CDR3 DNA reads as TGTGCCAGCCGACAGGCTACGAAAAAACTGTTTTTT. Translation gives CASRQATKKLFF. Filled out from reference TRBV7-3 and TRBJ1-4, the complete variable domain reads GAGVSQTPSNKVTEKGKYVELRCDPISGHTALYWYRQSLGQGPEFLIYFQGTGAADDSGLPNDRFFAVRPEGSVSTLKIQRTERGDSAVYLCASRQATKKLFFGSGTQLSVL.

The chain combines TRBV18 with TRBJ2-3; TRBD1 might be the D (6 bases). CDR3 length: 14 residues. Germline CDR1 is KGHSH and CDR2 is LQKENI. V shed 1 base and J shed 5 bases, with 10 bases lying between them. As DNA, the CDR3 is TGTGCCAGCTCACCACAACAGGGTAAAGATACGCAGTATTTT. Protein sequence: CASSPQQGKDTQYF.

This clone was seen only once. Being one base from a much bigger clone, this may be a read error. J is TRBJ2-1 and V is TRBV27; D is perhaps TRBD2 (6 bases). The V end was cut by 7 bases, the J end by 0 bases, with 10 bases between. The length of the CDR3 is 14 residues. CDR1 and CDR2 (germline): MNHEY, SMNVEV (reference sequence). In nucleotides, the CDR3 is TGTGCCAGCACTCCCGGGAGCTCCTACAATGAGCAGTTCTTC. Translation gives CASTPGSSYNEQFF.

This clone was seen once. The V and J genes are TRBV13 and TRBJ2-1, with D possibly TRBD1 on 6 matching bases. Germline-derived CDR1 and CDR2 are PRHDT and FYEKMQ (reference sequence). The CDR3 spans 15 residues. Trimming pared 5 bases from V and 8 bases from J, leaving 19 bases between. The CDR3 spells CASSPVRGIEYEQFF. The CDR3 DNA sequence: TGTGCCAGCAGCCCCGTCAGGGGAATTGAGTATGAGCAGTTCTTC. Complete variable domain (other parts from reference TRBV13 and TRBJ2-1): AAGVIQSPRHLIKEKRETATLKCYPIPRHDTVYWYQQGPGQDPQFLISFYEKMQSDKGSIPDRFSAQQFSDYHSELNMSSLELGDSALYFCASSPVRGIEYEQFFGPGTRLTVL.

The genes are TRBV21-1 and TRBJ1-5; TRBD1 is taken as the D call from the table, unchecked against the DNA. TRBV21-1 is an annotated pseudogene. The CDR3 runs to 18 residues. The CDR3, as DNA: TGTGCCAGCAGCAAACAGGCCGGGACAGGGGACGCGGGTCAGCCCCAGCATTTT. It translates to CASSKQAGTGDAGQPQHF.

The rearrangement uses TRBV29-1 and TRBJ2-2, with 9 bases that match TRBD1. The J segment lost 6 bases and the V segment lost 0 bases, leaving 5 bases of the junction unmatched. CDR3 size: 15 residues. Germline V gene sequence: CDR1 SQVTM, CDR2 ANQGSEA. The CDR3: CSVEEETGGAGELFF. The CDR3 coding sequence is TGCAGCGTTGAAGAGGAGACAGGGGGTGCCGGGGAGCTGTTTTTT.

J is TRBJ2-7 and V is TRBV5-6, with 11 positions matching TRBD2. The V segment lost 2 bases and the J segment 2 bases; nucleotides outside the gene matches: 3. Looked up from germline, CDR1 is SGHDT and CDR2 is YYEEEE. The CDR3 is 15 residues long. In DNA, the CDR3 is TGTGCCAGCAGCTTCCGACTAGCGGGGCCCTACGAGCAGTACTTC. Its translation is CASSFRLAGPYEQYF.